Here is one T cell receptor (beta chain) with its context. As yet, its antigen is unknown. The V end was cut by 6 bases, the J end by 3 bases, with 12 bases between. The CDR3 loop spans 14 amino acids. The germline V gene has CDR1 SGHNT and CDR2 YENEEA. This specimen belongs to a study of T-cell reconstitution after alpha-beta-depleted transplantation in children. A TCRbeta library incorporating unique molecular identifiers was prepared. Each CDR3 protein gets one entry after TCRdb re-called the PCR reads with MiXCR. The table shows around 580,000 distinct CDR3 sequences, with roughly 23% occurring only once. The study, taken as a whole, reports: T-cell numbers and diversity one year post-transplant derived largely from freshly generated T cells.

The chain couples TRBV11-3 to TRBJ2-4; D is uncertain. The sample was PBMCs, mostly from graft donor cells, taken 360 days after TCRalphabeta/CD19-depleted stem cell transplant. The receptor was isolated from a boy younger than two who had a stem cell transplant for acute myeloid leukemia, so the T cells may come from the graft donor. The CDR3 DNA sequence: TGTGCCAGCAGTATTGGTGGCGGCAAAAACATTCAGTACTTC. Protein sequence: CASSIGGGKNIQYF.